A selection of T cell receptor beta chains follows, all from one sample in a study of control samples from healthy donors and cancer patients. Data came from immunoSEQ multiplex PCR; TCRdb stores just in-frame clones and leaves some out. The sample includes 130,000 or so clones, 90% to 95% of them seen just once. The sample taken for sequencing was blood. These receptors all stem from a middle-aged man in good health. CDR3s leave out the opening cysteine and the closing phenylalanine or tryptophan. Each record gives: V gene, CDR3 protein.

V gene: TRBV4-2
CDR3 protein: ASSHPSGVFYNEQF

V gene: TRBV28
CDR3 protein: ASSTGGNQPQH

V gene: TRBV2
CDR3 protein: ASSLLGDYNEQF

V gene: TRBV27
CDR3 protein: ASSPRSWGSDNEQF

V gene: TRBV5-6
CDR3 protein: ASSLLLSGANVLT

V gene: TRBV5-6
CDR3 protein: ASSLAAGAFNEQF

V gene: TRBV18
CDR3 protein: ASSPRVLLNYGYT

V gene: TRBV30
CDR3 protein: AWRVVEAF

V gene: TRBV5-6
CDR3 protein: ASSQGTGTSGGYT

V gene: TRBV5-1
CDR3 protein: ASSSEADGQHEQY

V gene: TRBV18
CDR3 protein: ASSPLRARLQTDTQY

V gene: TRBV7-9
CDR3 protein: ATHRAGGSTGELF

V gene: TRBV7-2
CDR3 protein: ASREGGLAGTGELF

V gene: TRBV3-1/TRBV3-2
CDR3 protein: ASSQELQASGGYT

V gene: TRBV24-1
CDR3 protein: ATSERQGHYNEQF

V gene: TRBV14
CDR3 protein: ASSRYSSGRARAGELF

V gene: TRBV7-2
CDR3 protein: ASSPGQGDEQY

V gene: TRBV7-9
CDR3 protein: ASSPGSGKSYEQY

V gene: TRBV4-1
CDR3 protein: ASSGLGGYYNEQF

V gene: TRBV20-1
CDR3 protein: SASAPRDRDYEQY

V gene: TRBV6-5
CDR3 protein: ASRDRVQREQY

V gene: TRBV6-6
CDR3 protein: ASSTGGFQAGYT

V gene: TRBV4-1
CDR3 protein: ASTSTSGGFTDTQY

V gene: TRBV28
CDR3 protein: ASSFSAGQGFSRRQPQH

V gene: TRBV30
CDR3 protein: AWTRGNYGYT

V gene: TRBV5-1
CDR3 protein: ASSLGGGGTDTQY

V gene: TRBV9
CDR3 protein: ASSPRYEQY

V gene: TRBV5-1
CDR3 protein: ASSLVFRGRGQETQY

V gene: TRBV25-1
CDR3 protein: ASSGSYEAGELF

V gene: TRBV7-9
CDR3 protein: ASSLARGEDEQF

V gene: TRBV5-1
CDR3 protein: ASRPTGYREKLF

V gene: TRBV27
CDR3 protein: ASSLSGLIYT

V gene: TRBV6-5
CDR3 protein: ASSSGLAAYEQY

V gene: TRBV12-5
CDR3 protein: ASGLVRRGSYEQY

V gene: TRBV20-1
CDR3 protein: SASLARGVGEQF

V gene: TRBV28
CDR3 protein: ASSFASGRGYNEQF

V gene: TRBV19
CDR3 protein: ASRFGGNSNQPQH

V gene: TRBV2
CDR3 protein: ASSVQTGSGNTIY

V gene: TRBV10-3
CDR3 protein: AMGQPGSTEAF

V gene: TRBV7-9
CDR3 protein: ASSPGGGESLH